Here is one TCR delta chain with its context. Which antigen it targets is not known. Only one base separates this from a far larger clonotype, so it likely reflects a read error. The data belong to a study of gamma-delta chains in newborns, infants, children (dated by TCRdb to between 2018 and 2020). Regarding the study in general: According to the title of the study, polyclonal expansion of innate gammadelta T cells immediately after birth is driven by microbial exposure. How innate gammadelta T cell populations in human newborns were shaped by microbial exposure immediately after birth was investigated in the study.

The CDR3 has 19 amino acids, counting the end cysteine and phenylalanine. Just the 57-base CDR3 DNA is kept, in frame starting at base 1. The junction carries 15 bases between V and J, which are trimmed by 1 base and 0 bases respectively. The germline V gene supplies CDR1 GEAIGNYY and CDR2 EKD. Sequencing took place on an Illumina MiSeq. After TCRdb called clones again from the public reads with CATT, rows with identical DNA were merged. The sample records roughly 3,800 delta-chain clones, 0.55% to 0.65% of which are singletons. Together, the top ten hold approximately 15% of the sample. The sequence came from a child who was a newborn, infant or young child, either healthy, febrile or measles-vaccinated (not recorded which). The rearranged chain carries TRDV2 and TRDJ3, with no confidently assigned D gene. The material sequenced was blood. The sequenced DNA is TGTGCCTGTGACACTAGGGTTCCCCTTAGCTCCTGGGACACCCGACAGATGTTTTTC. This encodes CACDTRVPLSSWDTRQMFF.